Below, 6 T cell receptor beta chains from the same sample are listed, as sequenced in a study of cytomegalovirus exposure and HLA in healthy donors. PCR amplification relied on 60 Vbeta primers (plus 13 Jbeta primers). TCRdb keeps only in-frame clones here, not all; method: immunoSEQ multiplex PCR. The sample shows 100,000 to 150,000 clones, less than 80% of them seen only once. Specimen: PBMCs. All receptors come from a young man in good health and CMV-seronegative.

The chain couples TRBV27 to TRBJ1-2, with 9 bases aligning to TRBD1. The CDR3 runs 13 residues. Trimming took 6 bases from V and 6 from J; bases not matched to a gene: 5. CDR1 and CDR2 from the germline V gene are MNHEY and SMNVEV (reference sequence). CDR3 region: CASSQQGANGYTF. CDR3 DNA sequence: TGTGCCAGCAGCCAACAGGGGGCGAATGGCTACACCTTC.

V gene TRBV28 combines with J gene TRBJ1-2, with D possibly TRBD1 on 6 matching bases. Trimming cost V 6 bases and J 4 bases, with 12 bases left between them. The CDR3 runs to 13 residues. Germline CDR1 is MDHEN and CDR2 is SYDVKM. In DNA, the CDR3 is TGTGCCAGCAGCCTAGGACAGCCCTATGGCTACACCTTC. Its translation is CASSLGQPYGYTF.

This chain links TRBV9 with TRBJ2-2; tentative D call: TRBD1 (5 bases). CDR3 size: 17 residues. The ends were cut back, 4 bases at V and 3 bases at J, with 19 bases in the middle. CDR1 SGDLS and CDR2 YYNGEE come from the germline V gene. The CDR3 region is CASSPTLTRVDTGELFF. For the CDR3, the DNA is TGTGCCAGCAGCCCAACGTTGACCAGGGTAGACACCGGGGAGCTGTTTTTT.

The chain carries TRBV9 and TRBJ2-3; TRBD1 matches at 8 bases. This CDR3 is 14 amino acids long. Germline V gives CDR1 SGDLS, CDR2 YYNGEE. V lost 4 bases and J lost 0; bases outside the gene matches: 1. The CDR3 sequence: CASSRDRSTDTQYF. The CDR3 DNA follows: TGTGCCAGCAGCCGGGACAGGAGCACAGATACGCAGTATTTT. Variable domain in full (rest from reference TRBV9 and TRBJ2-3): DSGVTQTPKHLITATGQRVTLRCSPRSGDLSVYWYQQSLDQGLQFLIQYYNGEERAKGNILERFSAQQFPDLHSELNLSSLELGDSALYFCASSRDRSTDTQYFGPGTRLTVL.

This clone was seen only once. The chain has TRBV27 and TRBJ2-7; D is possibly TRBD2 (5 bases). CDR3 size: 15 residues. CDR1 and CDR2 from the germline V gene are MNHEY and SMNVEV (reference sequence). V was clipped by 5 bases and J by 1 base, with 15 bases between them. CDR3 protein: CASSSIPSGSYEQYF. The CDR3 DNA sequence: TGTGCCAGCAGTAGCATACCCTCGGGATCCTACGAGCAGTACTTC.

The chain couples TRBV18 to TRBJ2-7; D perhaps matches TRBD2 (5 bases). The CDR3 is made up of 14 amino acids. The V and J ends lost 4 bases and 7 bases respectively, with 17 bases between them. Germline V gives CDR1 KGHSH, CDR2 LQKENI. The CDR3 is CASSLLGEEGEQYF. The CDR3 nucleotides are TGTGCCAGCTCACTCCTAGGAGAAGAGGGTGAGCAGTACTTC.